This passage covers 25 T cell receptor beta chains from one sample sequenced in a study of sequential checkpoint blockade in melanoma. Profiled with immunoSEQ multiplex PCR; TCRdb holds only in-frame clones, not every one. The table shows about 11,000 clones, with about 26% occurring only once. Described treatment: randomized to nivolumab then ipilimumab (arm A) or the reverse (arm B). Sequences were derived from tumor tissue (inferred from file names), sampled from a patient given nivolumab and ipilimumab in sequence. The receptors were sampled from a human donor with melanoma.

This clone was picked up a small number of times. V gene TRBV6-8 combines with J gene TRBJ2-1, with 8 bases that match TRBD2. Germline V gene data show CDR1 as MNHGY and CDR2 as SAAAGT. The CDR3 totals 14 residues. V shed 5 bases and J 6 bases; nucleotides not matched to a gene: 6. CDR3: CASSALAGSNEQFF. The DNA of the CDR3 is TGTGCCAGCAGTGCTTTAGCGGGGAGCAATGAGCAGTTCTTC.

The rearrangement uses TRBV28 and TRBJ2-1; TRBD2 agrees at 9 bases. Trimming at V came to 6 bases and at J to 5 bases, leaving 11 bases not matched to a gene. This CDR3 region has 16 residues. The V gene's germline CDR1 is MDHEN and CDR2 SYDVKM. The CDR3 spells CASSLQGAGGHNEQFF. The CDR3 region has the DNA TGTGCCAGCAGCCTCCAGGGAGCGGGGGGCCACAATGAGCAGTTCTTC.

J is TRBJ2-2 and V is TRBV5-1; D is perhaps TRBD1 (5 bases). The germline V and J ends were trimmed by 1 base and 7 bases, with 11 bases remaining between them. The CDR3 is 14 residues long. Germline CDR1 and CDR2: SGHRS and YFSETQ. This CDR3 reads CASSLQGDHGELFF. The CDR3 DNA sequence: TGCGCCAGCAGCTTGCAGGGTGACCACGGGGAGCTGTTTTTT.

V gene TRBV5-1 combines with J gene TRBJ1-3; D may be TRBD1 (5 bases). Between the trimmed V and J ends, which lost 4 bases and 4 bases, there was a span of 18 bases. This CDR3 has 16 amino acids. The germline CDR1 and CDR2 sequences are SGHRS and YFSETQ. The CDR3 loop reads CASSATGTGRGNTIYF. CDR3 bases: TGCGCCAGCAGCGCCACCGGGACTGGCAGAGGAAACACCATATATTTT.

This clone was found a few times. V is TRBV29-1 and J is TRBJ1-1, with D perhaps TRBD1 (5 bases). From germline, CDR1 is SQVTM and CDR2 ANQGSEA. V lost 3 bases and J lost 2, with 13 bases in between. The CDR3 is made up of 14 amino acids. The CDR3 bases are TGCAGCGTTGATCCGACAGACGGTAACACTGAAGCTTTCTTT. The encoded protein is CSVDPTDGNTEAFF.

The chain joins TRBV30 to TRBJ1-6, with a possible D match to TRBD1 (5 bases). The V gene lost 2 bases and the J gene lost 8 bases, with 16 bases spanning the gap. Germline assignment: CDR1 GTSNPN and CDR2 SVGIG (reference sequence). This CDR3 region has 15 residues. This chain's CDR3 is CAWSLGRAVDSPLHF. CDR3 DNA sequence: TGTGCCTGGAGTCTGGGCAGGGCAGTTGATTCACCCCTCCACTTT.

This sequence joins TRBV11-3 and TRBJ2-1; TRBD1 aligns across 9 bases. The CDR3 covers 17 residues. CDR1 is SGHNT, CDR2 YENEEA, per germline. V gave up 6 bases and J gave up 1 base; unmatched junction bases: 10. The CDR3 DNA follows: TGTGCCAGCAGTCAGACAGGGGGTAAACTATCCTACAATGAGCAGTTCTTC. It translates to CASSQTGGKLSYNEQFF.

By share, this clone counts as large. The V call is TRBV6-8, the J call TRBJ2-7; D tentatively fits TRBD1 or TRBD2 (5 bases each). Trimming removed 5 bases at V and 2 bases at J, with 13 bases between. There are 14 residues in the CDR3. Germline CDR1 MNHGY, CDR2 SAAAGT. CDR3 sequence: CASSEWGIAYEQYF. The CDR3 DNA is TGTGCCAGCAGTGAGTGGGGGATTGCCTACGAGCAGTACTTC.

This sequence joins TRBV6-7 and TRBJ2-5; D is undetermined. TRBV6-7 is given ORF status, its function remaining uncertain. CDR3 length: 13 residues. V was trimmed by 10 bases and J by 5 bases, leaving 17 bases between them. The CDR3 loop is CATMPPWDETQYF. CDR3 bases: TGTGCCACCATGCCCCCCTGGGATGAGACCCAGTACTTC.

This chain connects TRBV18 to TRBJ2-5; possibly TRBD1 or TRBD2 for D (5 bases each). Per the germline V gene, CDR1 is KGHSH and CDR2 is LQKENI. This CDR3 contains 14 residues. The ends were cut back, 3 bases at V and 8 bases at J, with 16 bases in the middle. The CDR3 DNA is TGTGCCAGCTCACCTCTCGGGACCCTAGGAACCCAGTACTTC. This codes for CASSPLGTLGTQYF.

The V gene is TRBV11-3, the J gene TRBJ2-3; TRBD2 matches at 10 bases. This CDR3 region has 16 residues. Looked up from germline, CDR1 is SGHNT and CDR2 is YENEEA. Trimming cost V 2 bases and J 1 base; bases outside gene matches: 3. CDR3 DNA: TGTGCCAGCAGCTTATTAGCGGGGGGTGGCACAGATACGCAGTATTTT. Its protein is CASSLLAGGGTDTQYF.

The chain uses TRBV12-5 and TRBJ2-4; possible D gene TRBD2, 5 bases. Deletions cut 1 base from V and 8 bases from J, with 15 bases between. The CDR3 runs to 15 residues. CDR1 and CDR2 (germline): LGHNT, FRNRAP. The CDR3 protein is CASGLARTGQHIQYF. The CDR3 DNA is TGTGCTAGTGGTTTGGCCCGGACTGGGCAGCACATTCAGTACTTC.

The chain's CDR3 is CASRATSGNTIYF. The DNA of the CDR3 is TGTGCCAGCAGGGCCACCTCTGGAAACACCATATATTTT. V and J are TRBV6-8 and TRBJ1-3; no definite D call. Germline CDR1 reads MNHGY; CDR2 reads SAAAGT. The CDR3 is 13 amino acids. Trimming took off 6 bases at V and 0 bases at J, with 6 bases between the two ends.

This clone was seen only once. The gene calls are TRBV19 and TRBJ1-2; 12 positions agree with TRBD1. CDR1 and CDR2 (germline): LNHDA, SQIVND (reference sequence). The CDR3 extends over 16 amino acids. Trimming cost V 5 bases and J 4 bases; bases outside gene matches: 8. CDR3 loop: CASSVSGTGGVYGYTF. As DNA, the CDR3 is TGTGCCAGTAGTGTCTCCGGGACAGGGGGCGTCTATGGCTACACCTTC.

The sample holds many counts of this clone. The chain couples TRBV7-2 to TRBJ1-2; the D gene is possibly TRBD1 (5 bases). The length of the CDR3 is 13 residues. CDR1 is SGHTA, CDR2 FQGNSA, per germline. The V end was cut by 5 bases, the J end by 7 bases, with 14 bases between. CDR3 coding DNA: TGTGCCAGCAGCCCTCGACAGTCTAGTGGCTACACCTTC. It translates to CASSPRQSSGYTF.

J is TRBJ1-3 and V is TRBV30; D unclear. The CDR3 runs 14 residues. The germline V gene has CDR1 GTSNPN and CDR2 SVGIG (reference sequence). The V end lost 1 base, the J end lost 0 bases, and 7 bases lay between the germline ends. This CDR3 reads CAWSESGSGNTIYF. The CDR3 DNA is TGTGCCTGGAGTGAATCCGGCTCTGGAAACACCATATATTTT.

The CDR3 DNA sequence: TGTGCCAGTAGTATAGTAGGCGGGGGACTCACAGATACGCAGTATTTT. Translation gives CASSIVGGGLTDTQYF. V gene TRBV19 combines with J gene TRBJ2-3; 7 nucleotides line up with TRBD2. CDR3 length equals 16 residues. With 1 base clipped from V and 2 bases from J, the junction kept 6 bases outside the gene matches. Looked up from germline, CDR1 is LNHDA and CDR2 is SQIVND (reference sequence).

The chain carries TRBV25-1 and TRBJ1-6, with D possibly matching TRBD1 (6 bases). Germline assignment: CDR1 MGHDK and CDR2 SYGVNS. Trimming stripped 6 bases from V and 9 bases from J, with 12 bases between. CDR3 length: 13 amino acids. The CDR3 region has the DNA TGTGCCAGCAGGGATACAGGGACTTCACCCCTCCACTTT. Its protein is CASRDTGTSPLHF.

The chain has TRBV30 and TRBJ1-1; weak D call: TRBD1 (5 bases). The germline gives CDR1 GTSNPN, CDR2 SVGIG (reference sequence). The CDR3 loop spans 13 amino acids. Trimming stripped 0 bases from V and 6 bases from J, with 11 bases between. The DNA of the CDR3 is TGTGCCTGGAGTGTAGACCTGACAGCTGAAGCTTTCTTT. As protein: CAWSVDLTAEAFF.

This clone was detected ten times or more. The genes are TRBV6-8 and TRBJ1-3; possible D gene TRBD1, 5 bases. The CDR3 is 19 residues long. The V end lost 8 bases, the J end lost 0 bases, and 26 bases lay between the germline ends. Germline V lookup: CDR1 MNHGY, CDR2 SAAAGT. The CDR3 DNA is TGTGCCAGCGCGCATCGACGGGGAGGGTGGGACGCCTCTGGAAACACCATATATTTT. As protein: CASAHRRGGWDASGNTIYF.

The rearrangement joins TRBV18 to TRBJ2-7; D possibly corresponds to TRBD2 (5 bases). Germline CDR1 is KGHSH and CDR2 is LQKENI. CDR3 size: 16 residues. With 3 bases removed from V and 2 bases from J, the gap between germline ends came to 17 bases. In DNA, the CDR3 is TGTGCCAGCTCACCCGCCCGAGGGCGGCCGACCTACGAGCAGTACTTC. Protein product: CASSPARGRPTYEQYF.

By frequency in the sample, this clone is medium-sized. The V and J genes are TRBV6-8 and TRBJ1-5; tentative D call: TRBD1 (6 bases). The CDR3 sequence is 15 residues long. Germline CDR1 MNHGY, CDR2 SAAAGT. The germline V and J ends were trimmed by 6 bases and 1 base, with 13 bases remaining between them. The CDR3 region is CASSPADRSNQPQHF. DNA of the CDR3: TGTGCCAGCAGCCCGGCCGACAGGAGCAATCAGCCCCAGCATTTT.

The rearrangement uses TRBV6-8 and TRBJ1-1; D remains ambiguous. Trimming removed 2 bases from V and 4 bases from J, with 20 bases in between. The germline CDR1 and CDR2 sequences are MNHGY and SAAAGT. There are 17 residues in the CDR3. The CDR3 bases are TGTGCCAGCAGTTACGGCATTACCGGGTATATCGGCACTGAAGCTTTCTTT. Its protein is CASSYGITGYIGTEAFF.

CDR3 protein: CASQRDRGQYNEQFF. The CDR3 DNA reads TGTGCCAGCCAACGAGACAGGGGACAATACAATGAGCAGTTCTTC. V usage is TRBV10-3 and J usage is TRBJ2-1; 8 nucleotides agree with TRBD1. CDR1 is ENHRY, CDR2 SYGVKD, per germline. The V and J ends lost 10 bases and 4 bases, in that order; junction bases with no gene match: 12. This CDR3 is built from 15 residues.

In its sample, this clone was seen once. The V and J genes are TRBV5-1 and TRBJ2-1, with D perhaps TRBD2 (5 bases). V was cut by 2 bases and J by 5 bases, with 11 bases left in between. This CDR3 comprises 14 residues. CDR1 SGHRS and CDR2 YFSETQ come from the germline V gene. The CDR3 region is CASSLYRGNNEQFF. CDR3 coding DNA: TGCGCCAGCAGCTTATACCGGGGAAACAATGAGCAGTTCTTC.